A selection of T cell receptor beta chains follows, all from one sample in a study of T cell responses to AZD1222 COVID-19 vaccine. Some clones are missing from TCRdb's copy, which holds only in-frame ones; the method was immunoSEQ multiplex PCR. The table shows tens of thousands of clones, with 92% occurring only once. The sample in question was peripheral blood, obtained on day 0 of AZD1222 vaccination. The origin of the receptors is an adult in good health. Each CDR3 is given with its conserved first and last residue. Fields, in order: J gene, V gene, D gene, CDR3 protein, CDR3 DNA. A D gene is named only where the DNA matches it firmly.

>TRBJ2-3|TRBV4-1|TRBD1
CASSQEGPGGTTDTQYF
TGCGCCAGCAGCCAAGAGGGCCCAGGGGGTACCACAGATACGCAGTATTTT
>TRBJ1-2|TRBV3-1/TRBV3-2|-
CASSALSYGYTF
TGTGCCAGCAGCGCTCTGTCCTATGGCTACACCTTC
>TRBJ2-5|TRBV27|TRBD2
CASSSQREGFSGDQETQYF
TGTGCCAGCAGTTCCCAGCGGGAAGGCTTTAGCGGGGACCAAGAGACCCAGTACTTC
>TRBJ2-3|TRBV5-1|TRBD2
CASSLTGTSKTDTQYF
TGCGCCAGCAGCCTTACCGGGACTAGCAAGACAGATACGCAGTATTTT
>TRBJ1-1|TRBV11-2|TRBD1
CASSMRTGDTEAFF
TGTGCCAGCAGCATGAGGACAGGGGACACTGAAGCTTTCTTT
>TRBJ2-3|TRBV28|TRBD2
CASSFPGGDSSTDTQYF
TGTGCCAGCAGTTTCCCCGGGGGGGATTCTAGCACAGATACGCAGTATTTT
>TRBJ2-3|TRBV27|TRBD2
CASSKGTSLDTQYF
TGTGCCAGCAGTAAAGGGACTAGCTTAGATACGCAGTATTTT
>TRBJ2-7|TRBV7-8|-
CASSLEGSFAAYEQYF
TGTGCCAGCAGCTTGGAGGGTTCTTTCGCTGCCTACGAGCAGTACTTC
>TRBJ2-7|TRBV9|TRBD1
CASSVDPTGPYEQYF
TGTGCCAGCAGCGTAGATCCGACAGGGCCCTACGAGCAGTACTTC
>TRBJ2-3|TRBV7-9|-
CASSSRTETDTQYF
TGTGCCAGCAGCTCCCGGACAGAGACAGATACGCAGTATTTT
>TRBJ2-2|TRBV5-5|-
CASSLNGELFF
TGTGCCAGCAGCTTAAACGGGGAGCTGTTTTTT
>TRBJ2-7|TRBV27|-
CASSLGPGMFYEQYF
TGTGCCAGCAGTTTAGGACCGGGAATGTTCTACGAGCAGTACTTC
>TRBJ2-1|TRBV12-1|-
CASSQIEGTSGRAPRNEQFF
TGTGCCAGCAGCCAAATCGAGGGGACTAGCGGGAGGGCCCCTCGGAATGAGCAGTTCTTC
>TRBJ1-1|TRBV29-1|-
CSVGRTVANTEAFF
TGCAGCGTTGGTCGGACAGTAGCGAACACTGAAGCTTTCTTT
>TRBJ2-3|TRBV3-1/TRBV3-2|-
CASSQSAADTQYF
TGTGCCAGCAGCCAATCAGCGGCAGATACGCAGTATTTT